The sequence of this TCR beta chain was determined in a study of blood T cells in healthy people across ages. Notes on the study in general: Possibly, changes in expanded clonotypes were confounded because donor CMV status was unknown. It was not possible, with unsorted PBMCs, to conclusively compare naive and antigen-experienced cells.

The CDR3 runs to 20 residues. Germline CDR1 MGHRA, CDR2 YSYEKL. J gave up 10 bases and V 3 bases, and 23 bases lay outside the gene matches. A second PCR of roughly 7 to 11 cycles used a sample-barcoded 5' primer and a J-beta primer mix. Template switching added a 12-random-nucleotide identifier to every cDNA molecule. TCRdb independently ran MiXCR on the 5' RACE reads; one entry per CDR3 protein. The table lists 910,000 or so distinct CDR3 sequences, around 54% of them singletons. This clonotype was seen a handful of times. Its antigen is currently unknown. V and J are TRBV4-1 and TRBJ2-1, with 11 nucleotides matching TRBD2. This receptor was identified in a woman aged 55-69 years in good health. The source material was blood. CDR3 nucleotides: TGCGCCAGCAGCCAGGGGGGGGGATCAACTAGCGGGAGCTATGTTTTCGAGCAGTTCTTC. Amino acids: CASSQGGGSTSGSYVFEQFF.